Below, 25 T cell receptor beta chains from the same sample are listed, as sequenced in a study of blood T cells in healthy people across ages. Sample-barcoded 5' priming and a J-beta primer mix drove a second PCR of roughly 6 to 12 cycles. In TCRdb, the 5' RACE reads were re-called with MiXCR into one record per CDR3 protein. This sample yields hundreds of thousands of distinct CDR3 sequences, of which roughly 50% are seen a single time; more than 25% belongs to the top ten. Sequenced sample: blood. The source of these receptors is a man between 40 and 49 years old in good health.

The chain has TRBV6-1 and TRBJ1-2; the D is unclear. Germline-derived CDR1 and CDR2 are MNHNS and SASEGT. The CDR3 has 13 residues. Trimming left V 5 bases short and J 4 bases short, with 11 bases between. CDR3 sequence: CASSTTDFYGYTF. The CDR3 DNA reads as TGTGCCAGCAGTACTACGGACTTCTATGGCTACACCTTC.

This clonotype was seen a few times. The V gene is TRBV12-5, the J gene TRBJ2-7, with D unresolved. The CDR3 totals 14 residues. Germline CDR1 reads LGHNT; CDR2 reads FRNRAP. The V gene lost 3 bases and the J gene lost 0 bases, with 9 bases spanning the gap. The CDR3 loop is CASGLSASSYEQYF. The CDR3, as DNA: TGTGCTAGTGGTTTAAGTGCGAGCTCCTACGAGCAGTACTTC.

There are a few counts of this clonotype. The genes are TRBV27 and TRBJ1-1; TRBD1 is a possible D gene (6 bases). The V gene's germline CDR1 is MNHEY and CDR2 SMNVEV (reference sequence). The V end was cut by 3 bases, the J end by 1 base, with 9 bases between. The CDR3 contains 14 residues. The CDR3 bases are TGTGCCAGCAGTTTTGGGGGCCCGAACACTGAAGCTTTCTTT. Translation gives CASSFGGPNTEAFF.

This chain links TRBV12-3 or TRBV12-4 with TRBJ1-6, with 11 bases aligning to TRBD1. V trimming: 3 bases; J trimming: 9 bases; junction bases outside the gene matches: 4. This CDR3 is 15 amino acids long. CDR3 residues: CASSLKGTGGSPLHF. CDR3 DNA: TGTGCCAGCAGTTTGAAGGGGACAGGGGGTTCACCCCTCCACTTT.

The genes are TRBV7-2 and TRBJ1-6, with TRBD1 matching over 7 bases. In germline, CDR1 is SGHTA, CDR2 FQGNSA. V gave up 5 bases and J gave up 7 bases; unmatched junction bases: 5. The CDR3 is made up of 14 amino acids. CDR3 residues: CASSLQGTNSPLHF. CDR3 nucleotide sequence: TGTGCCAGCAGCCTACAGGGGACAAATTCACCCCTCCACTTT.

The J gene is TRBJ1-2, the V gene TRBV20-1; 10 nucleotides agree with TRBD1. Germline assignment: CDR1 DFQATT and CDR2 SNEGSKA (reference sequence). The CDR3 length is 15 residues. Losses at the gene ends were 2 bases for V and 4 bases for J; bases not matched to a gene: 7. Here the CDR3 reads CSARNRTGGSYGYTF. The CDR3 region has the DNA TGCAGTGCTAGAAATCGGACAGGGGGGTCCTATGGCTACACCTTC.

The gene calls are TRBV7-9 and TRBJ2-5; TRBD1 aligns across 9 bases. Germline lookup yields CDR1 SEHNR and CDR2 FQNEAQ (reference sequence). CDR3 length equals 14 residues. The V segment lost 5 bases and the J segment 4 bases; nucleotides outside the gene matches: 5. The CDR3 is CASSPPTGGETQYF. In DNA, the CDR3 is TGTGCCAGCAGCCCACCGACAGGGGGAGAGACCCAGTACTTC.

Details on this clonotype: One junction end disagrees with the germline gene, perhaps due to a read error. The chain's CDR3 is CCARSRHGNEQFF. CDR3 DNA sequence: TGCTGTGCTAGATCGCGCCATGGGAATGAGCAGTTCTTC. The gene calls are TRBV20-1 and TRBJ2-1; no firm D call. The CDR3 runs 13 residues. From germline, CDR1 is DFQATT and CDR2 SNEGSKA (reference sequence).

This clonotype turned up a few times. CDR3 sequence (DNA): TGCAGTGCTAGGGATCGGACTAGCGGGAACGAGCAGTACTTC. As protein: CSARDRTSGNEQYF. The chain recombines TRBV20-1 with TRBJ2-7, with TRBD2 identical over 12 bases. The junction had 5 bases not matched to a gene; V was cut back by 3 bases and J by 5 bases. The CDR3 has 14 residues. The germline CDR1 and CDR2 sequences are DFQATT and SNEGSKA (reference sequence).

This sequence joins TRBV27 and TRBJ2-3; D is perhaps TRBD2 (6 bases). CDR1 is MNHEY, CDR2 SMNVEV, per germline (reference sequence). Trimming took off 5 bases at V and 3 bases at J, with 18 bases between the two ends. The CDR3 has 16 amino acids. The CDR3 region has the DNA TGTGCCAGCAGTGGTCTCGGGGGAGTGAGGACAGATACGCAGTATTTT. Translating gives CASSGLGGVRTDTQYF.

This chain connects TRBV6-1 to TRBJ1-1; D is undetermined. Germline CDR1 reads MNHNS; CDR2 reads SASEGT. The CDR3 spans 13 residues. V was trimmed by 2 bases and J by 3 bases, leaving 7 bases between them. Written as DNA, the CDR3 is TGTGCCAGCAGTGAACCGCCAGACACTGAAGCTTTCTTT. This encodes CASSEPPDTEAFF.

Comments on this clonotype: The junction departs from the called germline gene at one end, perhaps through a read error. The CDR3 DNA follows: TGTGACAGCAGTTTTCTCACTAGCGGGTACGAGCAGTACTTC. This codes for CDSSFLTSGYEQYF. The chain has TRBV27 and TRBJ2-5; 9 bases line up with TRBD2. The J call may be wrong; the DNA end is better matched by TRBJ2-7. This CDR3 has 14 residues. The V gene's germline CDR1 is MNHEY and CDR2 SMNVEV (reference sequence).

This clonotype was counted a few times. The chain recombines TRBV6-6 with TRBJ2-7; tentatively, D is TRBD1 (5 bases). The CDR3 has 14 residues. Per the germline V gene, CDR1 is MNHNY and CDR2 is SVGAGI (reference sequence). Trimming pared 2 bases from V and 6 bases from J, leaving 14 bases between. CDR3 bases: TGTGCCAGCAGTTACAAGCCTAGTCAGGGCGAGCAGTACTTC. This sequence encodes CASSYKPSQGEQYF.

The rearrangement uses TRBV5-6 and TRBJ1-5, with D unclear. V was shortened by 0 bases and J by 11 bases, with 6 bases between the two germline ends. This CDR3 spans 11 amino acids. Germline V lookup: CDR1 SGHDT, CDR2 YYEEEE. The DNA of the CDR3 is TGTGCCAGCAGCTTGGATGAGACCCAGCATTTT. Its translation is CASSLDETQHF. The full variable domain, completed using reference TRBV5-6 and TRBJ1-5, is DAGVTQSPTHLIKTRGQQVTLRCSPKSGHDTVSWYQQALGQGPQFIFQYYEEEERQRGNFPDRFSGHQFPNYSSELNVNALLLGDSALYLCASSLDETQHFGDGTRLSIL.

The J gene is TRBJ1-2, the V gene TRBV7-9, with TRBD1 matching 9 bases. Trimming cost V 5 bases and J 6 bases; bases outside gene matches: 4. The CDR3 is 13 amino acids. CDR1 SEHNR and CDR2 FQNEAQ come from the germline V gene (reference sequence). The CDR3 region has the DNA TGTGCCAGCAGCACGGGACAGGGCAATGGCTACACCTTC. This sequence encodes CASSTGQGNGYTF.

The J gene is TRBJ1-4, the V gene TRBV7-2; D is possibly TRBD1 (5 bases). V was trimmed by 6 bases and J by 6 bases, leaving 17 bases between them. The length of the CDR3 is 15 residues. Germline CDR1 is SGHTA and CDR2 is FQGNSA. CDR3 bases: TGTGCCAGCAGACGAAAGAGACAGCTGGATGAAAAACTGTTTTTT. Protein: CASRRKRQLDEKLFF.

This chain links TRBV2 with TRBJ2-4; a possible D gene is TRBD2 (6 bases). Trimming left V 6 bases short and J 0 bases short, with 15 bases between. The CDR3 is made up of 16 amino acids. Germline values: CDR1 SNHLY, CDR2 FYNNEI. CDR3 in amino acids: CASSSVPGEAKNIQYF. The CDR3, as DNA: TGTGCCAGCAGCTCAGTCCCGGGAGAAGCCAAAAACATTCAGTACTTC.

The gene calls are TRBV28 and TRBJ2-7; D possibly matches TRBD1 or TRBD2 (5 bases each). Trimming removed 2 bases from V and 2 bases from J, with 10 bases in between. Germline CDR1 MDHEN, CDR2 SYDVKM. The CDR3 is made up of 14 amino acids. The chain's CDR3 is CASSLGSRAYEQYF. CDR3 sequence (DNA): TGTGCCAGCAGTTTAGGGAGCAGGGCCTACGAGCAGTACTTC.

V usage is TRBV10-3 and J usage is TRBJ1-2, with 9 bases matching TRBD1. Losses at the gene ends were 8 bases for V and 3 bases for J; bases not matched to a gene: 7. CDR1 and CDR2 from the germline V gene are ENHRY and SYGVKD. This CDR3 is built from 14 residues. CDR3 coding DNA: TGTGCCATCTCCCGGGACAGGGATTACTATGGCTACACCTTC. Protein product: CAISRDRDYYGYTF.

This chain links TRBV28 with TRBJ2-1; TRBD2 matches 7 bases. In germline, CDR1 is MDHEN, CDR2 SYDVKM. The J segment lost 9 bases and the V segment lost 4 bases, leaving 9 bases of the junction unmatched. CDR3 length equals 14 residues. The CDR3 sequence: CASSWLAASSEQFF. In DNA, the CDR3 is TGTGCCAGCAGTTGGCTAGCGGCATCCAGTGAGCAGTTCTTC.

The table lists this clonotype with a few counts. This sequence joins TRBV7-2 and TRBJ2-1; tentatively, D is TRBD1 or TRBD2 (5 bases each). V was clipped by 1 base and J by 10 bases, with 11 bases between them. The length of the CDR3 is 13 residues. Germline V lookup: CDR1 SGHTA, CDR2 FQGNSA. The CDR3 here is CASSLVVRGEQFF. DNA for the CDR3: TGTGCCAGCAGCTTAGTTGTACGGGGCGAGCAGTTCTTC.

There are a few counts of this clonotype. The genes are TRBV4-3 and TRBJ1-1; D ambiguous. Trimming stripped 0 bases from V and 5 bases from J, with 7 bases between. The CDR3 totals 13 residues. Germline V CDR1 and CDR2: LGHNA, YSLEER. The CDR3 DNA reads TGCGCCAGCAGCCAAGAAAGGATGACTGAAGCTTTCTTT. This translates into CASSQERMTEAFF.

This clonotype appeared a single time. The rearrangement links TRBV7-9 to TRBJ2-3, with D hard to call. Trimming cost V 4 bases and J 4 bases, with 12 bases left between them. This CDR3 has 14 amino acids. CDR1 is SEHNR and CDR2 is FQNEAQ in the germline V gene (reference sequence). Written as DNA, the CDR3 is TGTGCCAGCAGCTCCATTCATCCCCCAGATACGCAGTATTTT. It encodes CASSSIHPPDTQYF.

The gene calls are TRBV28 and TRBJ1-6; D is perhaps TRBD1 (5 bases). Per germline, CDR1 MDHEN and CDR2 SYDVKM. V shed 6 bases and J shed 0 bases, with 15 bases lying between them. This CDR3 has 17 amino acids. This CDR3 reads CASRTNRQSSYNSPLHF. The CDR3 DNA sequence: TGTGCCAGCAGAACGAATCGACAGAGCTCCTATAATTCACCCCTCCACTTT. Together with reference TRBV28 and TRBJ1-6, the CDR3 gives the full variable domain: DVKVTQSSRYLVKRTGEKVFLECVQDMDHENMFWYRQDPGLGLRLIYFSYDVKMKEKGDIPEGYSVSREKKERFSLILESASTNQTSMYLCASRTNRQSSYNSPLHFGNGTRLTVT.

The chain couples TRBV20-1 to TRBJ1-5; tentative D call: TRBD1 (5 bases). The CDR3 length is 18 residues. The V end was cut by 3 bases, the J end by 1 base, with 22 bases between. In germline, CDR1 is DFQATT, CDR2 SNEGSKA (reference sequence). The CDR3: CSARQGAGTGWSNQPQHF. In DNA form, the CDR3 reads TGCAGTGCTAGGCAGGGTGCGGGGACGGGATGGAGCAATCAGCCCCAGCATTTT.